The source of this T cell receptor (beta chain) is a study of blood T cells in healthy people across ages (dated by TCRdb to 2013 to 2016). For the wider study: In model experiments, roughly one uniquely barcoded TCR beta cDNA molecule per two T cells was captured by template switching. The study measured age-related changes in TCR beta repertoire diversity using deep sequencing normalized with unique cDNA molecular identifiers. Donors were grouped into four age groups: young (average about 15 years), middle-aged (39), aged (about 60) and long-lived (around 80). To avoid experimental bias, donors of different ages were distributed randomly across sequencing lanes. Using the same blood draw, the study looked at two additional independent replicas of 1 million unique cDNA reads for two donors, one aged 18 to 30 and the other aged 80 or older.

This clonotype was found a few times. Its antigen is currently not known. It has no much larger one-base neighbor in the sample; base qualities were not kept. The donors were roughly 38 Caucasian individuals from Russia, aged roughly 6 to 100 years, who were systemically healthy. Roughly 11 milliliters of peripheral blood were drawn from each donor into EDTA-treated Vacutainer tubes. Ficoll-Paque density-gradient centrifugation was used to isolate PBMCs, with at least 6 million obtained per sample. Trizol reagent was used to extract total RNA from PBMCs, with at least 6 micrograms per sample. The percentages of naive CD45RAhigh/CD27high T cells were determined by flow cytometry on a PBMC aliquot from every donor. Receptor amplification or capture employed 5' RACE. Sequencing took place on an Illumina HiSeq 2500. A second about 6 to 11 cycle PCR used a sample-barcoded 5' primer and a J-beta primer mix. Each TCR beta cDNA molecule received a unique molecular identifier from a template-switch 5' adaptor carrying 12 random nucleotides. At least 2.5 million CDR3-containing paired-end reads were obtained from each sample. All of the RNA was converted into first-strand cDNA using the Mint cDNA synthesis kit, with a TRBC-specific oligonucleotide serving as the primer. After uracil-DNA glycosylase treatment, a first 18-cycle PCR used universal primers M1SS and BC2_uni_R on all cDNA. As for how the authors treated the data: For normalization, 1 million high-quality reads, each with a distinct molecular identifier, were randomly selected from each sample. Instead of being binned into consensus sequences, reads that shared molecular identifiers were thrown out. MiTCR, with a Q25 quality threshold and the strictest error-elimination algorithm, was used for CDR3 identification, clonotype clustering and error correction. A nonparametric unseen species model with Euler transformation was used to estimate a lower bound on total TCR beta diversity. In TCRdb, the public reads were trimmed at Q25 with fastp and aligned with MiXCR, with productive beta chains retained. Every distinct CDR3 protein forms one entry, paired with its most common genes and DNA. TCRdb, not the authors, supplied the V and J calls. The sample table lists fewer than 1 million distinct CDR3 sequences, roughly 44% of them with a count of one. Of the sample, about 19% falls within the top ten clones.

Study-level results and caveats: Estimates of total diversity based on one million sequenced T cells were regarded as lower bounds and as underestimates. As age increased, observed TCR beta diversity per million T cells dropped in a roughly linear way, and a significant reduction was already evident by age 40. The CMV infection status of donors was not known, potentially confounding age-related changes in expanded clonotypes. Bulk unsorted PBMC profiling prevented conclusive comparison of naive and antigen-experienced compartments. Observed TCR beta diversity correlated strongly with the percentage of naive T cells measured by flow cytometry. Compared with the aged group, the long-lived group had more naive CD4+ T cells, fewer expanded clones and increased TCR diversity, a pattern suggesting age selection.

From the germline V gene, CDR1 is SNHLY and CDR2 is FYNNEI. V is cut by 7 bases and J by 5 bases, and the space between the germline ends is 8 bases. From the cysteine through the phenylalanine, the CDR3 covers 12 amino acids. Kept here is only the CDR3 DNA, which spans 36 bases and is read in frame from base 1. This receptor was obtained from a man in his sixties in good health. The sequencing sample was made of blood. The rearranged segments are TRBV2 and TRBJ1-4, with the D gene too uncertain to name. The CDR3 corresponds to CASNGENEKLFF. The DNA sequence is as follows: TGTGCCAGCAATGGAGAGAATGAAAAACTGTTTTTT.